A single sample gave rise to the 14 T cell receptor beta chains below, sequenced in a study of T cells in Graves' hyperthyroidism and ophthalmopathy. TCR beta CDR3 region amplification was performed from RNA transcripts. HTBI primers were used for first-round RT-PCR of the TCR CDR3. TCRdb reanalysed the multiplex PCR reads using MiXCR and keeps one entry per CDR3 protein. The sample has about 560,000 distinct CDR3 sequences; approximately 15% are singletons. The sample was blood. All receptors derive from a woman younger than 30 with Graves' hyperthyroidism.

At least ten counts were recorded for this clonotype. The V and J genes are TRBV6-5 and TRBJ1-2, with a weak D call TRBD1 (6 bases). CDR3 length equals 17 residues. Trimming left V 2 bases short and J 7 bases short, with 23 bases between. Germline V gene data show CDR1 as MNHEY and CDR2 as SVGAGI. CDR3 sequence: CASSYPTPQGGGGGYTF. CDR3 nucleotide sequence: TGTGCCAGCAGTTACCCCACCCCACAAGGGGGAGGCGGTGGCTACACCTTC.

A note on this clonotype: A much more abundant neighbour one base away suggests this may be a read error. The genes are TRBV27 and TRBJ1-3; D is perhaps TRBD1 (5 bases). The CDR3 extends over 16 amino acids. Germline V CDR1 and CDR2: MNHEY, SMNVEV (reference sequence). CDR3 residues: CASSLSSPGQGNTMYF. CDR3 coding DNA: TGTGCCAGCAGTTTATCATCGCCAGGCCAGGGAAACACCATGTATTTT.

This chain uses TRBV4-3 with TRBJ2-7; D possibly matches TRBD1 or TRBD2 (5 bases each). CDR3 length: 14 residues. V shed 1 base and J shed 6 bases, with 13 bases lying between them. Germline values: CDR1 LGHNA, CDR2 YSLEER. In DNA, the CDR3 is TGCGCCAGCAGCCAAGTATCCGGGGCTGTCGAGCAGTACTTC. This codes for CASSQVSGAVEQYF.

This chain links TRBV7-3 with TRBJ1-4; the match to TRBD1 covers 11 bases. The CDR3 extends over 15 amino acids. Germline loops: CDR1 SGHTA, CDR2 FQGTGA. V was clipped by 0 bases and J by 7 bases; unmatched bases: 1. CDR3 in amino acids: CASSLTGTGGEKLFF. Here the CDR3 DNA reads TGTGCCAGCAGCTTAACCGGGACAGGGGGTGAAAAACTGTTTTTT.

This clonotype turned up a few times. The chain combines TRBV30 with TRBJ2-7; weak D call: TRBD1 (5 bases). The germline CDR1 and CDR2 sequences are GTSNPN and SVGIG (reference sequence). With 0 bases removed from V and 5 bases from J, the gap between germline ends came to 20 bases. The CDR3 runs to 16 residues. In nucleotides, the CDR3 is TGTGCCTGGAGTGTACGACTGTTCAGGGCCTCGCACGAGCAGTACTTC. Translated, it gives CAWSVRLFRASHEQYF.

Details on this clonotype: An end of the junction does not agree with germline; a read error may underlie this. The V call is TRBV6-2 or TRBV6-3, the J call TRBJ1-1; 7 nucleotides align to TRBD1. The CDR3 extends over 14 amino acids. The germline gives CDR1 MNHEY, CDR2 SVGEGT. The CDR3 bases are TGTGCCAGCAGGAGAGGGGGCGCCGACACTGAAGCTTCCTTT. Translating gives CASRRGGADTEASF.

This chain connects TRBV3-1 to TRBJ1-1; D is unclear. Trimming removed 2 bases from V and 4 bases from J, with 11 bases in between. CDR1 is LGHDT and CDR2 is YNNKEL in the germline V gene (reference sequence). This CDR3 region has 14 residues. CDR3 bases: TGTGCCAGCAGCCAAAATCAGATGAGCACTGAAGCTTTCTTT. Its translation: CASSQNQMSTEAFF.

CDR3 residues: CASSLGQVTEAFF. The CDR3 nucleotides read TGCGCCAGCAGCTTGGGACAGGTTACTGAAGCTTTCTTT. This sequence joins TRBV5-1 and TRBJ1-1, with D maybe TRBD1 (6 bases). The length of the CDR3 is 13 residues. Deletions cut 0 bases from V and 5 bases from J, with 8 bases between. CDR1 is SGHRS, CDR2 YFSETQ, per germline.

This clonotype was seen many times. The genes are TRBV20-1 and TRBJ2-1; 12 nucleotides match TRBD2. The CDR3 is 17 amino acids. Germline CDR1 and CDR2: DFQATT and SNEGSKA (reference sequence). Germline trimming cut 1 base from V and 3 bases from J; bases unmatched to any gene: 7. This CDR3 reads CSARGDGTSGYYNEQFF. The CDR3 coding sequence is TGCAGTGCTAGAGGAGACGGGACTAGCGGGTACTACAATGAGCAGTTCTTC.

Only a few counts were recorded for this clonotype. The gene calls are TRBV4-1 and TRBJ1-2; weak D call: TRBD1 (6 bases). From germline, CDR1 is MGHRA and CDR2 YSYEKL. Between the trimmed V and J ends, which lost 0 bases and 8 bases, there was a span of 13 bases. The CDR3 runs 14 residues. The CDR3 here is CASSQDPGARGYTF. DNA for the CDR3: TGCGCCAGCAGCCAAGATCCGGGGGCGAGAGGCTACACCTTC.

This clonotype was counted ten times or more. The chain uses TRBV24-1 and TRBJ2-2; 9 nucleotides agree with TRBD1. Per the germline V gene, CDR1 is KGHDR and CDR2 is SFDVKD. The CDR3 runs 20 residues. V dropped 8 bases and J dropped 3; count of bases not matched to a gene: 21. DNA for the CDR3: TGTGCCACCACCATCATACAGGGGGCCGGAACACGACTTTACACCGGGGAGCTGTTTTTT. It encodes CATTIIQGAGTRLYTGELFF.

Turning to this clonotype: One junction end does not reproduce the germline sequence, and a read error may be involved. CDR3 in amino acids: CASSRGTGSYNEQLF. CDR3 DNA sequence: TGCGCCAGCAGCAGAGGGACAGGGTCCTACAATGAGCAGCTCTTC. The genes are TRBV5-1 and TRBJ2-1; TRBD1 agrees at 9 bases. Germline V gene lookup returns CDR1 SGHRS and CDR2 YFSETQ. The CDR3 is made up of 15 amino acids.

This clonotype was counted many times. The chain uses TRBV6-5 and TRBJ1-5; no clear D. V was pared by 2 bases and J by 0 bases, with 5 bases between. The CDR3 totals 14 residues. CDR1 MNHEY and CDR2 SVGAGI come from the germline V gene. The CDR3 is CASSYRASNQPQHF. As DNA, the CDR3 is TGTGCCAGCAGTTACAGGGCTAGCAATCAGCCCCAGCATTTT.

The sample holds many counts of this clonotype. CDR3 sequence: CASSPGGSLGGETQYF. The DNA of the CDR3 is TGTGCCAGCAGCCCTGGGGGCAGCCTCGGGGGAGAGACCCAGTACTTC. The chain has TRBV11-3 and TRBJ2-5; D is tentatively TRBD1 or TRBD2 (6 bases each). There are 16 residues in the CDR3. CDR1 is SGHNT and CDR2 is YENEEA in the germline V gene. V shed 5 bases and J shed 4 bases, with 20 bases lying between them.